This TCR beta chain was observed in a study of CD8+ T cells in alopecia areata. Study-level results: Possibly because of HLA-related factors, TCR sharing was less clear across patients than in mice. Lesional scalp, notably in alopecia totalis/universalis, had clonality above that of normal scalp.

Reverse transcribed after extraction, RNA yielded cDNA as the sequencing template. This table comes from immunoSEQ multiplex PCR, and its TCRdb copy is limited to in-frame clones, with some not included. The sample holds some 110,000 clones; 55% to 70% are singletons and the top ten take about 3%. Germline loops: CDR1 MGHDK, CDR2 SYGVNS. The V end was cut by 2 bases, the J end by 7 bases, with 11 bases between. This CDR3 comprises 13 residues. This clone turned up a few times. The target antigen is unknown. The researchers isolated CD4+ and CD8+ T cells from PBMCs by sorting. The sample consisted of CD4+ T cells sorted from blood. This clonotype was obtained from a human donor in good health. V is TRBV25-1 and J is TRBJ1-2; D is uncertain. The CDR3 nucleotides are TGTGCCAGCAGTGAACCACCTTCCGCTGGCTACACCTTC. This translates into CASSEPPSAGYTF.